This T cell receptor (beta chain) was obtained from a study of beta chain features in type 1 diabetes. Study-level information: Patients were similar to healthy donors in age and gender (as well as in cell yields). Study-wide results and limits: People with Type 1 diabetes carried modestly yet significantly shorter TCRB CDR3s in all four CD4+ subsets.

The germline CDR1 and CDR2 sequences are MDHEN and SYDVKM. The V gene lost 8 bases and the J gene lost 14 bases, with 15 bases spanning the gap. CDR3 length equals 11 residues. As for this clone: As yet, its antigen is unknown.

Every isolated RNA sample was fully reverse transcribed, so sequencing captured expressed TCRB transcripts. Each sample of naive, central memory or regulatory T cells had, on average, around 3.3 million reads. The table came from immunoSEQ multiplex PCR; TCRdb's copy has only in-frame clones and leaves some out. The sample contains 85,000 to 110,000 clones, around 30% of which appear only once. Populations obtained by sorting all exceeded 95% purity. The rearrangement joins TRBV28 to TRBJ1-4; D is possibly TRBD1 (6 bases). The receptor comes from a woman between 18 and 30 years old with type 1 diabetes. Sequenced material: central memory CD4+ T cells from blood. The CDR3 DNA is TGTGCCAGCGCCAGGGGCGGCGGGCTGTTTTTT. This encodes CASARGGGLFF.